This is a list of T cell receptor beta chains from one sample in a study of T cells in narcolepsy. Produced via immunoSEQ multiplex PCR; TCRdb's table is partial and in-frame only. Among 32,000 or so clones listed, over 80% were seen once. The sample was CD45RA- memory CD4+ T cells from PBMCs. Every receptor here comes from a human donor with narcolepsy. Each CDR3 is given with its conserved first and last residue. D genes are given only for firm matches. Clone size is stated in some rows and not others, as once, few, many or a class when expanded.

d_call: TRBD1; v_call: TRBV10-1; j_call: TRBJ1-6; clone_size: NA; cdr3_nt: TGCGCCAGCAGATCGACATCGGGACAGGGTTCTTGTAATTCACCCCTCCACTTT; cdr3_aa: CASRSTSGQGSCNSPLHF
d_call: NA; v_call: TRBV25-1; j_call: TRBJ1-4; clone_size: NA; cdr3_nt: TGTGCCAGCAGTGAATATGGGGGCCGGGGTGAAAAACTGTTTTTT; cdr3_aa: CASSEYGGRGEKLFF
d_call: NA; v_call: TRBV19; j_call: TRBJ1-2; clone_size: NA; cdr3_nt: TGTGCCAGTAGTCCGACAGGTCTTAACTATGGCTACACCTTC; cdr3_aa: CASSPTGLNYGYTF
d_call: NA; v_call: TRBV2; j_call: TRBJ1-5; clone_size: NA; cdr3_nt: TGTGCCAGCAGTGAGGGGAATCAGCCCCAGCATTTT; cdr3_aa: CASSEGNQPQHF
d_call: NA; v_call: TRBV7-6; j_call: TRBJ2-7; clone_size: NA; cdr3_nt: TGTGCCAGCAGCTTACAGGGGCCCTCCTACGAGCAGTACTTC; cdr3_aa: CASSLQGPSYEQYF
d_call: NA; v_call: TRBV7-3; j_call: TRBJ2-1; clone_size: NA; cdr3_nt: TGTGCCAGCAGCTTGCCTACAGGGTCGGGCGAGCAGTTCTTC; cdr3_aa: CASSLPTGSGEQFF
d_call: NA; v_call: TRBV7-9; j_call: TRBJ2-3; clone_size: NA; cdr3_nt: TGTGCCAGCAGCTTAGGTCTACAAAATACGCAGTATTTT; cdr3_aa: CASSLGLQNTQYF
d_call: TRBD2; v_call: TRBV2; j_call: TRBJ2-3; clone_size: NA; cdr3_nt: TGTGCCAGCAGTCCGACTAGCGGGGGCCTAGATACGCAGTATTTT; cdr3_aa: CASSPTSGGLDTQYF
d_call: TRBD2; v_call: TRBV10-3; j_call: TRBJ2-7; clone_size: NA; cdr3_nt: TGTGCCGTAACTAGCGGATATACCTACGAGCAGTACTTC; cdr3_aa: CAVTSGYTYEQYF
d_call: NA; v_call: TRBV4-3; j_call: TRBJ1-2; clone_size: NA; cdr3_nt: TGCGCCAGCAGCCAAGATCAGAGCTCTGACTATGGCTACACCTTC; cdr3_aa: CASSQDQSSDYGYTF
d_call: TRBD1; v_call: TRBV14; j_call: TRBJ1-3; clone_size: NA; cdr3_nt: TGTGCCAGCAGACTACAGGGGGCTTCTAACACCATATATTTT; cdr3_aa: CASRLQGASNTIYF
d_call: TRBD2; v_call: TRBV6-5; j_call: TRBJ2-5; clone_size: NA; cdr3_nt: TGTGCCAGCAGTTCGGTGGGACTAGCGGGGTGGAAGACCCAGTACTTC; cdr3_aa: CASSSVGLAGWKTQYF
d_call: NA; v_call: TRBV19; j_call: TRBJ1-5; clone_size: NA; cdr3_nt: TGTGCCAGTAGTATTCCCGGAGTAGGAGATCAGCCCCAGCATTTT; cdr3_aa: CASSIPGVGDQPQHF
d_call: NA; v_call: TRBV11-3; j_call: TRBJ2-5; clone_size: once; cdr3_nt: TGTGCCAGCAGCCCAGGACCCGGATGGGAGACCCAGTACTTC; cdr3_aa: CASSPGPGWETQYF
d_call: NA; v_call: TRBV27; j_call: TRBJ1-1; clone_size: NA; cdr3_nt: TGTGCCAGCAGTTTGGGGGGGTCTATGAACACTGAAGCTTTCTTT; cdr3_aa: CASSLGGSMNTEAFF
d_call: NA; v_call: TRBV6-5; j_call: TRBJ1-2; clone_size: NA; cdr3_nt: TGTGCCAGCAGTTACGGGCAGGTAGAAGGCTACACCTTC; cdr3_aa: CASSYGQVEGYTF
d_call: NA; v_call: TRBV5-5; j_call: TRBJ1-1; clone_size: few; cdr3_nt: TGTGCCAGCAGCTTGGTCGTCCGGACCGGGAGCACTGAAGCTTTCTTT; cdr3_aa: CASSLVVRTGSTEAFF
d_call: TRBD1; v_call: TRBV7-6; j_call: TRBJ1-3; clone_size: once; cdr3_nt: TGTGCCAGCAGCTTAGCCTTACAGGGGGCAATTGGAAACACCATATATTTT; cdr3_aa: CASSLALQGAIGNTIYF
d_call: NA; v_call: TRBV5-6; j_call: TRBJ1-4; clone_size: NA; cdr3_nt: TGTGCCAGCAGCTTCGGGGGGGATAATGAAAAACTGTTTTTT; cdr3_aa: CASSFGGDNEKLFF
d_call: TRBD1; v_call: TRBV2; j_call: TRBJ2-5; clone_size: NA; cdr3_nt: TGTGCCAGCAAGTTGCATCAGGCAGGGGGAGAGACCCAGTACTTC; cdr3_aa: CASKLHQAGGETQYF
d_call: TRBD1; v_call: TRBV9; j_call: TRBJ1-2; clone_size: NA; cdr3_nt: TGTGCCAGCAGCGTAGATGCAGGGGGCGAATATGGCTATGGCTACACCTTC; cdr3_aa: CASSVDAGGEYGYGYTF
d_call: NA; v_call: TRBV21-1; j_call: TRBJ2-1; clone_size: NA; cdr3_nt: TGTGCCAGCAGTCGTAAAGGGGTGAGGACAGAATACAATGAGCAGTTCTTC; cdr3_aa: CASSRKGVRTEYNEQFF
d_call: TRBD2; v_call: TRBV10-3; j_call: TRBJ2-2; clone_size: NA; cdr3_nt: TGTGCCATCAGTGGTAGCGGGGGCAGCCGGGAGCTGTTTTTT; cdr3_aa: CAISGSGGSRELFF